One and the same sample provided the 19 T cell receptor beta chains below, sequenced in a study of blood T cell repertoires in COVID-19. Profiling relied on immunoSEQ multiplex PCR, and the TCRdb table lists in-frame clones only, not all of them. The data show some 100,000 clones, about 74% seen once. Sequences were obtained from peripheral blood. The receptors originated from a man in his 70s with COVID-19, enrolled during active disease.

The chain combines TRBV6-6 with TRBJ2-7, with D unclear. Per the germline V gene, CDR1 is MNHNY and CDR2 is SVGAGI (reference sequence). V was pared by 6 bases and J by 3 bases, with 21 bases between. The CDR3 covers 16 residues. The CDR3 DNA sequence: TGTGCCAGCAGGCCCCGTCGTTTAGTCTATGACTACGAGCAGTACTTC. Translated: CASRPRRLVYDYEQYF.

The chain is built from TRBV25-1 and TRBJ1-1, with 8 bases that match TRBD1. Germline V CDR1 and CDR2: MGHDK, SYGVNS. The CDR3 consists of 13 residues. The J segment lost 8 bases and the V segment lost 2 bases, leaving 4 bases of the junction unmatched. CDR3 in amino acids: CASSERDRREAFF. The CDR3 region has the DNA TGTGCCAGCAGTGAACGGGACAGGCGGGAAGCTTTCTTT.

This clone was found many times. V gene TRBV2 combines with J gene TRBJ1-4, with D perhaps TRBD1 (5 bases). This CDR3 is built from 13 residues. Germline V gene data show CDR1 as SNHLY and CDR2 as FYNNEI. Trimming stripped 9 bases from V and 4 bases from J, with 12 bases between. The CDR3: CASTRDGNEKLFF. The CDR3 coding sequence is TGTGCCAGTACGCGGGACGGTAATGAAAAACTGTTTTTT.

The genes are TRBV7-2 and TRBJ2-2; a weak D match, TRBD2 (5 bases). Per germline, CDR1 SGHTA and CDR2 FQGNSA. V was shortened by 5 bases and J by 0 bases, with 13 bases between the two germline ends. The CDR3 sequence is 16 residues long. The chain's CDR3 is CASSPHGAANTGELFF. The CDR3 DNA reads TGTGCCAGCAGCCCCCACGGAGCGGCGAACACCGGGGAGCTGTTTTTT.

V usage is TRBV7-6 and J usage is TRBJ2-7; tentative D call: TRBD1 (6 bases). Germline V gene data show CDR1 as SGHVS and CDR2 as FNYEAQ. Trimming pared 0 bases from V and 3 bases from J, leaving 12 bases between. The CDR3 has 15 amino acids. CDR3 in amino acids: CASSLASGQNYEQYF. The CDR3 nucleotides read TGTGCCAGCAGCTTAGCGTCCGGACAGAACTACGAGCAGTACTTC.

This clone was seen a few times. V is TRBV28 and J is TRBJ2-5; 8 bases agree with TRBD1. CDR3 length equals 16 residues. With V trimmed by 6 bases and J by 5 bases, 14 bases remained unmatched. The V gene's germline CDR1 is MDHEN and CDR2 SYDVKM. The chain's CDR3 is CASRFATGAQRETQYF. The CDR3 nucleotides read TGTGCCAGCAGGTTCGCGACAGGGGCCCAGCGGGAGACCCAGTACTTC.

This clone was counted only a few times. J is TRBJ2-7 and V is TRBV18; D gene unclear. This CDR3 has 11 amino acids. The germline V gene encodes CDR1 KGHSH and CDR2 LQKENI. V was shortened by 6 bases and J by 4 bases, with 7 bases between the two germline ends. The CDR3 loop reads CASSDNYEQYF. DNA for the CDR3: TGTGCCAGCTCCGACAATTACGAGCAGTACTTC.

The V gene is TRBV28, the J gene TRBJ1-3; no firm D call. With 3 bases removed from V and 0 bases from J, the gap between germline ends came to 9 bases. Germline-derived CDR1 and CDR2 are MDHEN and SYDVKM. This CDR3 has 15 amino acids. In nucleotides, the CDR3 is TGTGCCAGCAGTTTTCCCTCGGGCTCTGGAAACACCATATATTTT. Translated: CASSFPSGSGNTIYF.

The count of this clone is one. The chain uses TRBV6-5 and TRBJ2-5; 8 nucleotides line up with TRBD2. Trimming took 1 base from V and 5 from J; bases not matched to a gene: 3. The CDR3 loop spans 14 amino acids. Per germline, CDR1 MNHEY and CDR2 SVGAGI. The CDR3 nucleotides read TGTGCCAGCAGTTACTTAGCGGGATCGGAGACCCAGTACTTC. Translated: CASSYLAGSETQYF.

The chain links TRBV2 to TRBJ1-5, with D possibly being TRBD1 (6 bases). The CDR3 length is 16 residues. The germline V and J ends were trimmed by 7 bases and 5 bases, with 21 bases remaining between them. Germline V gene sequence: CDR1 SNHLY, CDR2 FYNNEI. CDR3 DNA sequence: TGTGCCAGCACCCAGGGGAACGGGCTCAGAGATCAGCCCCAGCATTTT. The encoded protein is CASTQGNGLRDQPQHF.

On this clone itself: Because the CDR3's place on the DNA is in doubt, the DNA is left out and the CDR3 is given as listed by TCRdb. V gene TRBV6-5 combines with J gene TRBJ2-7; whether TRBD2, the table's D call, matches the DNA was not checked. Both ends counted, the CDR3 spans 15 residues. CDR1 MNHEY and CDR2 SVGAGI come from the germline V gene. The CDR3 spells CASSSSGVPSYEQYF.

Regarding this clone: Its ends do not fully match the called genes, so a read error is possible. The chain links TRBV5-1 to TRBJ2-5; the match to TRBD1 covers 8 bases. CDR1 is SGHRS and CDR2 is YFSETQ in the germline V gene. The CDR3 has 12 residues. CDR3 region: CASSITTGDKDF. The CDR3 nucleotides read TGCGCCAGCAGCATAACGACAGGGGATAAGGACTTC.

The V and J genes are TRBV4-2 and TRBJ2-3, with unresolved D. V lost 0 bases and J 1 base, leaving 14 bases between the germline ends. Per germline, CDR1 LGHNA and CDR2 YNFKEQ. The CDR3 runs to 17 residues. CDR3 protein: CASSQDQSALGTDTQYF. As DNA, the CDR3 is TGTGCCAGCAGCCAAGATCAAAGCGCCCTTGGCACAGATACGCAGTATTTT.

The rearrangement uses TRBV6-5 and TRBJ1-1, with no clear D. V was shortened by 4 bases and J by 4 bases, with 10 bases between the two germline ends. The CDR3 loop spans 13 amino acids. Germline V gene data show CDR1 as MNHEY and CDR2 as SVGAGI. The CDR3 nucleotides read TGTGCCAGCAGTTCCACTTTAAGCACTGAAGCTTTCTTT. Translated, it gives CASSSTLSTEAFF.

The chain links TRBV12-1 to TRBJ1-2; the D call of TRBD1 is as the table states it, not checked on the DNA. TRBV12-1 counts as a pseudogene. The length of the CDR3 is 15 residues. The CDR3 DNA reads TGTGCCAGCAGCTTTGCCGGCAAAACAGGGCCTAGCTACACCTTC. Amino acids: CASSFAGKTGPSYTF.

This clone has a handful of counts. The chain employs TRBV7-2 and TRBJ2-5, with a weak D call TRBD2 (5 bases). Germline V gene lookup returns CDR1 SGHTA and CDR2 FQGNSA. The CDR3 consists of 14 residues. V lost 5 bases to trimming and J lost 7 bases, with 17 bases between them. Here the CDR3 DNA reads TGTGCCAGCAGCAGATCCCGGCCCGAGGGGACCCAGTACTTC. Translated, it gives CASSRSRPEGTQYF.

The chain has TRBV5-4 and TRBJ2-7; D gene unclear. The CDR3 has 12 amino acids. The germline V gene encodes CDR1 SGHNT and CDR2 YYREEE (reference sequence). V was cut by 3 bases and J by 3 bases, with 7 bases left in between. The CDR3, as DNA: TGTGCCAGCAGCTCAGAATTCTACGAGCAGTACTTC. Protein product: CASSSEFYEQYF.

The J gene is TRBJ1-5, the V gene TRBV28; D is possibly TRBD1 (5 bases). CDR1 MDHEN and CDR2 SYDVKM come from the germline V gene. The CDR3 is 18 amino acids. Trimming removed 5 bases from V and 0 bases from J, with 20 bases in between. The CDR3 DNA reads as TGTGCCAGCAGTATCGGTGGGCGGGGCCGCTATAGCAATCAGCCCCAGCATTTT. This gives the protein CASSIGGRGRYSNQPQHF.

V is TRBV7-9 and J is TRBJ1-6, with D perhaps matching TRBD1 (5 bases). The CDR3 totals 16 residues. Germline values: CDR1 SEHNR, CDR2 FQNEAQ (reference sequence). The V end was cut by 0 bases, the J end by 10 bases, with 16 bases between. The CDR3 is CASSLAMGLRDSPLHF. DNA of the CDR3: TGTGCCAGCAGCTTAGCGATGGGACTGAGGGACTCACCCCTCCACTTT.